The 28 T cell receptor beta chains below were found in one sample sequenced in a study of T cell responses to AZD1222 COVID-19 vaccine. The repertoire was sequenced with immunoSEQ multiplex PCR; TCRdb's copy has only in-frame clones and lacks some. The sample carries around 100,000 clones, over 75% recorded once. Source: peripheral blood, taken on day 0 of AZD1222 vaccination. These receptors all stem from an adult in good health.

DNA of the CDR3: TGCAGCGCCAGGAGCGCTGGAAACACCATATATTTT. It translates to CSARSAGNTIYF. V is TRBV29-1 and J is TRBJ1-3; D remains ambiguous. V lost 7 bases and J lost 2, with 9 bases in between. Germline CDR1 SQVTM, CDR2 ANQGSEA. The CDR3 runs to 12 residues.

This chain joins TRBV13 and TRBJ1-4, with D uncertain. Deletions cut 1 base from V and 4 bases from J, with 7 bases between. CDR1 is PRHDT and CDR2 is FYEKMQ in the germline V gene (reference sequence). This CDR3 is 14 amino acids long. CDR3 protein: CASSLEGINEKLFF. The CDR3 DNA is TGTGCCAGCAGCTTAGAAGGGATTAATGAAAAACTGTTTTTT.

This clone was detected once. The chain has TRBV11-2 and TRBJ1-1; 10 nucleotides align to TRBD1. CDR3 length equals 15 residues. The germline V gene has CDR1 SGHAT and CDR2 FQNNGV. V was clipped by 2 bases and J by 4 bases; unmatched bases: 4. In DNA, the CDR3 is TGTGCCAGCAGCTTAAGGAGGACAGGGGGCACTGAAGCTTTCTTT. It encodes CASSLRRTGGTEAFF.

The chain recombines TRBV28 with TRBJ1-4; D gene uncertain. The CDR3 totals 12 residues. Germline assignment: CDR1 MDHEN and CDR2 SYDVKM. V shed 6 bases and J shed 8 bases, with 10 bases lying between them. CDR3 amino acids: CASSPGFEKLFF. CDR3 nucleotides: TGTGCCAGCAGCCCGGGTTTCGAAAAACTGTTTTTT. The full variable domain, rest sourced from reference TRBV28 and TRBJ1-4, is DVKVTQSSRYLVKRTGEKVFLECVQDMDHENMFWYRQDPGLGLRLIYFSYDVKMKEKGDIPEGYSVSREKKERFSLILESASTNQTSMYLCASSPGFEKLFFGSGTQLSVL.

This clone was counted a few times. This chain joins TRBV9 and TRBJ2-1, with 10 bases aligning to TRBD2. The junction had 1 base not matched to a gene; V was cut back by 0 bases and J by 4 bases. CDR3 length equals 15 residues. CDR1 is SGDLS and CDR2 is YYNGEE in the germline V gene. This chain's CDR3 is CASSVASGGYNEQFF. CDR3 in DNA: TGTGCCAGCAGCGTAGCTAGCGGGGGTTACAATGAGCAGTTCTTC.

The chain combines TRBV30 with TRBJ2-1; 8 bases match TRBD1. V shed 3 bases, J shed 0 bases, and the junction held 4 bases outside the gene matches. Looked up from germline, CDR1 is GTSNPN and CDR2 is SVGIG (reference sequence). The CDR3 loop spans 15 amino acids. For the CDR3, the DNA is TGTGCCTGGAGCACAGGGGGGAGCTCCTACAATGAGCAGTTCTTC. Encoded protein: CAWSTGGSSYNEQFF.

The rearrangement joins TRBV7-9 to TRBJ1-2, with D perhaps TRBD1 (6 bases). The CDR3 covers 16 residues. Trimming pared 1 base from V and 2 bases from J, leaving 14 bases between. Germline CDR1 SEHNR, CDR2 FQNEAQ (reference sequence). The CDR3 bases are TGTGCCAGCAGCTTAGAGGTGGGGGCGTTAAACTATGGCTACACCTTC. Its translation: CASSLEVGALNYGYTF. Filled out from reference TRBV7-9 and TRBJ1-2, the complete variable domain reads DTGVSQNPRHKITKRGQNVTFRCDPISEHNRLYWYRQTLGQGPEFLTYFQNEAQLEKSRLLSDRFSAERPKGSFSTLEIQRTEQGDSAMYLCASSLEVGALNYGYTFGSGTRLTVV.

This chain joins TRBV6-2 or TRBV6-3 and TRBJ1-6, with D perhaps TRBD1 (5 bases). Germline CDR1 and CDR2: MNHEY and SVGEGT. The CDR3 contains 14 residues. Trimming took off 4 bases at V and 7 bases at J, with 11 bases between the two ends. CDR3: CASSSRTPNSPLHF. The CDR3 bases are TGTGCCAGCAGTTCCAGGACACCCAATTCACCCCTCCACTTT.

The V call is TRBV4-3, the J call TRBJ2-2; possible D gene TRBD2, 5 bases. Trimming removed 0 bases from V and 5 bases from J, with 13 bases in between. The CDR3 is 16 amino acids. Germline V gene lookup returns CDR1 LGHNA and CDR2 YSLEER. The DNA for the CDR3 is TGCGCCAGCAGCCAAGAAAGAGGGCCGCGAACCGGGGAGCTGTTTTTT. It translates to CASSQERGPRTGELFF.

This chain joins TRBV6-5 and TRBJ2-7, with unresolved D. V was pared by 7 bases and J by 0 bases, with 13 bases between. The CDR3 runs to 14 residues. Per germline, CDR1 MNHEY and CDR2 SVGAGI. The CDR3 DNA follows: TGTGCCAGCACTCCGACCGTTAGCTCCTACGAGCAGTACTTC. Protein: CASTPTVSSYEQYF.

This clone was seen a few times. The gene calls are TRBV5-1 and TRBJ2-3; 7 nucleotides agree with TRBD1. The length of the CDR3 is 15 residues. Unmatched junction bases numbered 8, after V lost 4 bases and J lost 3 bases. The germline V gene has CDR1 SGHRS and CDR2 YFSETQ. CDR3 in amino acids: CASSRQGLATDTQYF. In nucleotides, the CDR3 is TGCGCCAGCAGCCGACAGGGCTTGGCGACAGATACGCAGTATTTT.

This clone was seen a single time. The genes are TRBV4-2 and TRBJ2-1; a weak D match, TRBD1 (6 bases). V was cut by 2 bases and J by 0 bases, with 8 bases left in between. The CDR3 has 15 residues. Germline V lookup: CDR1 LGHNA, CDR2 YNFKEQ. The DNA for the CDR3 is TGTGCCAGCAGCCAACAGACAGGCTCCTACAATGAGCAGTTCTTC. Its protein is CASSQQTGSYNEQFF.

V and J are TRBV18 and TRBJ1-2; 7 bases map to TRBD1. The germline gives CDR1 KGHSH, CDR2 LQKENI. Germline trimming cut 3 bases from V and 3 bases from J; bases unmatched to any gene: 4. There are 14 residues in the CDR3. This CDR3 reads CASSPGGTDYGYTF. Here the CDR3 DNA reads TGTGCCAGCTCACCCGGGGGGACAGACTATGGCTACACCTTC.

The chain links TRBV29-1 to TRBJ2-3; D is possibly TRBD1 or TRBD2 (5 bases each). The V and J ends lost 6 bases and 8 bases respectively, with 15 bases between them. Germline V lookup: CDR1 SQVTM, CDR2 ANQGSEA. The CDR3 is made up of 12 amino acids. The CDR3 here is CSVRARGGTQYF. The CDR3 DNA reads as TGCAGCGTGAGGGCTAGGGGCGGTACGCAGTATTTT.

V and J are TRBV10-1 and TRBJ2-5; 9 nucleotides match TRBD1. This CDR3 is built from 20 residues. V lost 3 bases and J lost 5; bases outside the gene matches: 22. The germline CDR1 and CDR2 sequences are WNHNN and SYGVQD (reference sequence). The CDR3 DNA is TGCGCCAGCAGTGACTTCTACTGGACCCCGGGACAGGGAAAGGTGGAGACCCAGTACTTC. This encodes CASSDFYWTPGQGKVETQYF.

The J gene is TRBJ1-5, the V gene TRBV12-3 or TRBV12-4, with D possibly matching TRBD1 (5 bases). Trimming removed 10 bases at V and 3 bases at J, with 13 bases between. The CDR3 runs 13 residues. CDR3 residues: CATGPRDNQPQHF. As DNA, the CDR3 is TGTGCCACGGGGCCCAGGGACAATCAGCCCCAGCATTTT.

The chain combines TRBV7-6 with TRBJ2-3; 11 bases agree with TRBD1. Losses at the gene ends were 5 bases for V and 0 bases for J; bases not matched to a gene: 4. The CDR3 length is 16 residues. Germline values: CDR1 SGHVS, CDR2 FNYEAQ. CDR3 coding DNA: TGTGCCAGCAGCATCCGGGACAGGGGGAGCACAGATACGCAGTATTTT. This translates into CASSIRDRGSTDTQYF.

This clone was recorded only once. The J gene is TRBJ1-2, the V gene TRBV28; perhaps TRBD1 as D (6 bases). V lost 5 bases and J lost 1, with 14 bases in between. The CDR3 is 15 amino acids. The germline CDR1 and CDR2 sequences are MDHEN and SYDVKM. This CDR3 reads CASSPGGDNNYGYTF. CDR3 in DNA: TGTGCCAGCAGTCCCGGGGGGGACAATAACTATGGCTACACCTTC.

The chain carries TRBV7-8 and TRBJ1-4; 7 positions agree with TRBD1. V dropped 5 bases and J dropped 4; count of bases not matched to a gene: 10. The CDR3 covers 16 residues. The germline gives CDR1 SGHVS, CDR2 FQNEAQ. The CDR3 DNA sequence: TGTGCCAGCAGCCCTACTCGACAGGGCCTTAATGAAAAACTGTTTTTT. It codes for CASSPTRQGLNEKLFF.

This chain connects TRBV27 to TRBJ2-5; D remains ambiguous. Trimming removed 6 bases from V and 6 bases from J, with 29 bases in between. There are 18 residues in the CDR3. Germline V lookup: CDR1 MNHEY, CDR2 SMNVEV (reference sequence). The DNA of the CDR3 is TGTGCCAGCAGCACTAACGTAGAGAACTTCGCGCCTAGTAAGACCCAGTACTTC. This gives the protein CASSTNVENFAPSKTQYF.

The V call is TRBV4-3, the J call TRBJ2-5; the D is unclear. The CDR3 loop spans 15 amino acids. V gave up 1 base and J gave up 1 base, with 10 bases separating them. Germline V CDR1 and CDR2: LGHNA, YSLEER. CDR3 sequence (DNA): TGCGCCAGCAGCCAAGCCCGGGTCCCCCAAGAGACCCAGTACTTC. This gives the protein CASSQARVPQETQYF.

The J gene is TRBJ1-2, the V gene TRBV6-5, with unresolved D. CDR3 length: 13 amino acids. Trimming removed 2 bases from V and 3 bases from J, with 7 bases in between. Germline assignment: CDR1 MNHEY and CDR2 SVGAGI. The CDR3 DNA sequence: TGTGCCAGCAGTTACGCCGGACACTATGGCTACACCTTC. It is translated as CASSYAGHYGYTF.

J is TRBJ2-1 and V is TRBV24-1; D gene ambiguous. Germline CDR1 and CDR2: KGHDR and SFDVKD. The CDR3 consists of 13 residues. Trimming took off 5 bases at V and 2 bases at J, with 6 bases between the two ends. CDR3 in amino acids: CATSAPPYNEQFF. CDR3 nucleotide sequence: TGTGCCACCAGTGCCCCTCCCTACAATGAGCAGTTCTTC.

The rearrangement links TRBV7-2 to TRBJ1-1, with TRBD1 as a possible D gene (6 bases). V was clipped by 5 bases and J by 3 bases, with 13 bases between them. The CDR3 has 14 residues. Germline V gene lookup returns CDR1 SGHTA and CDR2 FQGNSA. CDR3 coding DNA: TGTGCCAGCAGCCCGGGGACACCTGACACTGAAGCTTTCTTT. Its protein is CASSPGTPDTEAFF.

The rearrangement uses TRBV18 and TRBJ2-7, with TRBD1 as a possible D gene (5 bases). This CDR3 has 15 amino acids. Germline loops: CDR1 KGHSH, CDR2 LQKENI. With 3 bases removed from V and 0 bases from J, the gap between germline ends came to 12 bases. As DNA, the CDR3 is TGTGCCAGCTCACCGGGGCTTAGGAGCTCCTACGAGCAGTACTTC. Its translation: CASSPGLRSSYEQYF.

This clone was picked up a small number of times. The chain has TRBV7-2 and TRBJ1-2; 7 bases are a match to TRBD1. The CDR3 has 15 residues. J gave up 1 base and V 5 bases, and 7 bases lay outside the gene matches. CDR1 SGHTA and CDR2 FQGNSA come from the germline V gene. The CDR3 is CASSPGTAFNYGYTF. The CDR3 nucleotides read TGTGCCAGCAGCCCGGGGACAGCCTTTAACTATGGCTACACCTTC.

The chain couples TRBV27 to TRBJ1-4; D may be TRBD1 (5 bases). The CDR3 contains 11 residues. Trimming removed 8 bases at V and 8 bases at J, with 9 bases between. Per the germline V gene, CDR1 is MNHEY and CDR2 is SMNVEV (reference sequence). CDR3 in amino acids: CASPQGEKLFF. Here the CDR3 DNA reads TGTGCCAGCCCGCAGGGAGAAAAACTGTTTTTT. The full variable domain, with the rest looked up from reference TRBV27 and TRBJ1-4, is EAQVTQNPRYLITVTGKKLTVTCSQNMNHEYMSWYRQDPGLGLRQIYYSMNVEVTDKGDVPEGYKVSRKEKRNFPLILESPSPNQTSLYFCASPQGEKLFFGSGTQLSVL.

This chain's CDR3 is CASSQVQGAYNEQFF. Written as DNA, the CDR3 is TGCGCCAGCAGCCAAGTGCAGGGCGCCTACAATGAGCAGTTCTTC. The gene calls are TRBV4-1 and TRBJ2-1; a weak D match, TRBD1 (5 bases). Looked up from germline, CDR1 is MGHRA and CDR2 is YSYEKL. The CDR3 extends over 15 amino acids. With 1 base removed from V and 2 bases from J, the gap between germline ends came to 9 bases.